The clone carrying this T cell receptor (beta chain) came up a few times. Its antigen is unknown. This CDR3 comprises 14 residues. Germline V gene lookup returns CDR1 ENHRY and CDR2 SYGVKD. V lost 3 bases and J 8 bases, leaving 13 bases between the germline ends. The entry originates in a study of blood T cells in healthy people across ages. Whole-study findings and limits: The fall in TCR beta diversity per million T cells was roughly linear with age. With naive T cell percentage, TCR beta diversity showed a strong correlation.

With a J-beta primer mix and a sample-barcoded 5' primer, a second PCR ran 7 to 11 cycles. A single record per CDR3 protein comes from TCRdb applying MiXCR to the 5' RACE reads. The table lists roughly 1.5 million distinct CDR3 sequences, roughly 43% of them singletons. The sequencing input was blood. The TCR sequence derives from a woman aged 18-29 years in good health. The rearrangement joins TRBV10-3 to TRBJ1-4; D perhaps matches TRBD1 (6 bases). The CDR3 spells CAISDPGAGEKLFF. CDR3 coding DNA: TGTGCCATCAGTGATCCGGGGGCGGGAGAAAAACTGTTTTTT.